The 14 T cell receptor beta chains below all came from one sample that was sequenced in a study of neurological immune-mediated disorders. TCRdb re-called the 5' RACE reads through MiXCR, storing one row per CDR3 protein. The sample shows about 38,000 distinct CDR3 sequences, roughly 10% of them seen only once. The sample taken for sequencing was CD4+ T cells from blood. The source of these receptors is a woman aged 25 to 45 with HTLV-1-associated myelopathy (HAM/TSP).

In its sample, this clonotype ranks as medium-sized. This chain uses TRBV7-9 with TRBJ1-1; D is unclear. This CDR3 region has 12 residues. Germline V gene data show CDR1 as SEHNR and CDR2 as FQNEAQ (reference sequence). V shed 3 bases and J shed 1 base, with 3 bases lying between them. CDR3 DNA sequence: TGTGCCAGCAGCTTCACGAACACTGAAGCTTTCTTT. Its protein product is CASSFTNTEAFF.

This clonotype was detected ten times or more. Written as DNA, the CDR3 is TGCAGTGCTATTATCCCAGCATTATACACTGAAGCTTTCTTT. Residues: CSAIIPALYTEAFF. This chain joins TRBV20-1 and TRBJ1-1; D unresolved. Per the germline V gene, CDR1 is DFQATT and CDR2 is SNEGSKA (reference sequence). The CDR3 loop spans 14 amino acids. Trimming removed 4 bases from V and 3 bases from J, with 15 bases in between.

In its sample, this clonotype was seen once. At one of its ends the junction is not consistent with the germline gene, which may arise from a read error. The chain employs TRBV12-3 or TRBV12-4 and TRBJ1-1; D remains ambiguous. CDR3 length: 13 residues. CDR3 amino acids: CANSSDDGTEAFF. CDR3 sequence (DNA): TGTGCCAACAGTTCGGACGACGGGACTGAAGCTTTCTTT.

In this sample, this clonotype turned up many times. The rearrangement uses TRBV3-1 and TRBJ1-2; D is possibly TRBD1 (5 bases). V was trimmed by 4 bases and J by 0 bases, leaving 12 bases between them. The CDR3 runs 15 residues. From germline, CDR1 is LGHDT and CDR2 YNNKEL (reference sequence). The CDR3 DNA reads TGTGCCAGCAGCCGAGCCGGGGGTTCTAACTATGGCTACACCTTC. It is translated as CASSRAGGSNYGYTF.

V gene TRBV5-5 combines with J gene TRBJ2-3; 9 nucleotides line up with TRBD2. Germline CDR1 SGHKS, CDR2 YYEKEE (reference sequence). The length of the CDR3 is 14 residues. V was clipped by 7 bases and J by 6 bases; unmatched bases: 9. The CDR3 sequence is CASRRGGGSDTQYF. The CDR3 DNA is TGTGCCAGCCGCCGCGGGGGGGGATCGGATACGCAGTATTTT.

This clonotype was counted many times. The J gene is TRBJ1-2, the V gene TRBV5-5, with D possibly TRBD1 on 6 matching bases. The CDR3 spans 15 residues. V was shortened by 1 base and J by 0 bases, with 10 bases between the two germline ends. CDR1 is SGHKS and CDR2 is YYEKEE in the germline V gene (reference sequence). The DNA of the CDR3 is TGTGCCAGCAGCTTGTCTGGACAGACTAACTATGGCTACACCTTC. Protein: CASSLSGQTNYGYTF.

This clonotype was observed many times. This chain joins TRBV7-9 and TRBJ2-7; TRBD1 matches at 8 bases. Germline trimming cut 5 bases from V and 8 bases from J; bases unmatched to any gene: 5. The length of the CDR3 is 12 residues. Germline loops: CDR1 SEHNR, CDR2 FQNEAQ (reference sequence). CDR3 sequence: CASSNGQGQQYF. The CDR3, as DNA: TGTGCCAGCAGCAACGGACAGGGACAGCAGTACTTC.

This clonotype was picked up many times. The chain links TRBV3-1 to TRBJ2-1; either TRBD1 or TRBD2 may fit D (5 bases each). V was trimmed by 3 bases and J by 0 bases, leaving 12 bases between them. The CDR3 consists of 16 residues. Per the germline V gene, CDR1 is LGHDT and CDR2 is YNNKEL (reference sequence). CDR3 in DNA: TGTGCCAGCAGCCAGGCCGGGACCAACTCCTACAATGAGCAGTTCTTC. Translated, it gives CASSQAGTNSYNEQFF.

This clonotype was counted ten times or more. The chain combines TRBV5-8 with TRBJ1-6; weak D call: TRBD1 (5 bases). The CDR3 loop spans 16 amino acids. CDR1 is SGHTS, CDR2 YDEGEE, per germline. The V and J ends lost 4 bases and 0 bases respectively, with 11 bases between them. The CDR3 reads CASSRDGSSYNSPLHF. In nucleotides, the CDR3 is TGTGCCAGCAGCCGGGACGGGAGCTCCTATAATTCACCCCTCCACTTT.

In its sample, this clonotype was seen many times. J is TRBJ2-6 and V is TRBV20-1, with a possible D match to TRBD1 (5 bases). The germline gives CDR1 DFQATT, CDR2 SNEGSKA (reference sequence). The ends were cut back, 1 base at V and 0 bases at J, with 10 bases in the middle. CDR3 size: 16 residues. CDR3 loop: CSARAQGSSGANVLTF. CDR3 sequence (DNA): TGCAGTGCTAGAGCTCAGGGATCCTCTGGGGCCAACGTCCTGACTTTC.

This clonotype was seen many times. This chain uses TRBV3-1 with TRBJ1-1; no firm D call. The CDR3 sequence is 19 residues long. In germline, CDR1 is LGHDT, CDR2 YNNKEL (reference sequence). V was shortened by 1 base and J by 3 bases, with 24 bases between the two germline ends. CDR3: CASSQVALGPPRLYTEAFF. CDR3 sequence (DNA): TGTGCCAGCAGCCAAGTAGCTCTAGGGCCTCCCCGCCTCTACACTGAAGCTTTCTTT.

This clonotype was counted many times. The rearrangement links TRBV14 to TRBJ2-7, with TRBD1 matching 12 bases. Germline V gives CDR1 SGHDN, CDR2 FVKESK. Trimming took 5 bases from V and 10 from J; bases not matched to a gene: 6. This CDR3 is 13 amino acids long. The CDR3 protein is CASSSGTGGDQYF. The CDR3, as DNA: TGTGCCAGCAGCTCCGGGACAGGGGGCGACCAGTACTTC.

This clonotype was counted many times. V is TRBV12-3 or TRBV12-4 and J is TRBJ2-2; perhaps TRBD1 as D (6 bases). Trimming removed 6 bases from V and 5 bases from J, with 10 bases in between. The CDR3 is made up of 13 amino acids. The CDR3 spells CASSPTGTGELFF. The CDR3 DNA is TGTGCCAGCAGCCCAACAGGGACCGGGGAGCTGTTTTTT.

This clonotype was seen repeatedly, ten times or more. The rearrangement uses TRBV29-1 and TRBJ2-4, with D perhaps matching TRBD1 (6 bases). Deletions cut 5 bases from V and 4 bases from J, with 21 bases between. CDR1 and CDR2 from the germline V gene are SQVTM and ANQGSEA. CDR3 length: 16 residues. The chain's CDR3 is CSVRASRGWLKNIQYF. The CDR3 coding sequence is TGCAGCGTTCGGGCTTCCAGGGGTTGGCTAAAAAACATTCAGTACTTC. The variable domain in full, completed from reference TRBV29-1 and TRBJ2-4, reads SAVISQKPSRDICQRGTSLTIQCQVDSQVTMMFWYRQQPGQSLTLIATANQGSEATYESGFVIDKFPISRPNLTFSTLTVSNMSPEDSSIYLCSVRASRGWLKNIQYFGAGTRLSVL.